The following is a T cell receptor beta chain sequence with its context. This specimen comes from a study of cytomegalovirus exposure and HLA in healthy donors. This CDR3 is built from 15 residues. Germline loops: CDR1 LNHNV, CDR2 YYDKDF (reference sequence). Unmatched junction bases numbered 11, after V lost 4 bases and J lost 14 bases. PCR was performed using 60 Vbeta and 13 Jbeta primers. Sequenced by immunoSEQ multiplex PCR; TCRdb stores in-frame clones only, minus some. This sample has 50,000 to 55,000 clones, with roughly 70% found just once. Material: PBMCs. The sequence was obtained from a woman in her fifties or sixties in good health and CMV-seropositive. The chain uses TRBV15 and TRBJ1-6; 10 nucleotides line up with TRBD1. The CDR3 loop reads CATSIGDRGISTLHF. The CDR3 DNA reads as TGTGCCACCAGCATTGGGGACAGGGGTATTTCCACCCTCCACTTT.